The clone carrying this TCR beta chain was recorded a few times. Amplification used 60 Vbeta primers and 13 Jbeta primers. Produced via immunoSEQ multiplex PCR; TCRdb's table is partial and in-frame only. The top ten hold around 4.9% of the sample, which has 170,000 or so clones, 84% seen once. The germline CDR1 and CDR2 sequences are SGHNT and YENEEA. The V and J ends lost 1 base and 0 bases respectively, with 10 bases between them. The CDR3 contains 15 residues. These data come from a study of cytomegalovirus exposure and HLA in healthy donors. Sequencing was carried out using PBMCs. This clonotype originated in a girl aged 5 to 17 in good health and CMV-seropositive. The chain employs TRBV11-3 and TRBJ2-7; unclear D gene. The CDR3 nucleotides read TGTGCCAGCAGCTTAGTTTTGGCAGGCTCCTACGAGCAGTACTTC. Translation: CASSLVLAGSYEQYF.